The clone carrying this T cell receptor beta chain appeared once. Its target is not known. The sample originates from a study of cytomegalovirus exposure and HLA in healthy donors. For the study at large: Unique TCR beta sequences numbering around 110 million came from about 180 million T cells in an earlier analysis.

Trimming took 3 bases from V and 0 from J, leaving 11 bases between them. CDR3 length: 15 amino acids. The germline V gene has CDR1 ENHRY and CDR2 SYGVKD. General study findings and limits: It was reported in a later analysis that an Asian-associated ancestry cluster showed fewer N-insertions than the 666-donor mean.

Amplification used 60 Vbeta primers and 13 Jbeta primers. Produced via immunoSEQ multiplex PCR; TCRdb's table is partial and in-frame only. The table includes 150,000 to 200,000 clones, approximately 84% detected once. What was sequenced was PBMCs. The V call is TRBV10-3, the J call TRBJ1-2; D possibly corresponds to TRBD1 (5 bases). This receptor was identified in a girl under three years old in good health and CMV-seronegative. CDR3 coding DNA: TGTGCCATCAGTGAAAGACAGTCCACTAACTATGGCTACACCTTC. Translation: CAISERQSTNYGYTF.